The 24 T cell receptor beta chains below were found in one sample sequenced in a study of cytomegalovirus exposure and HLA in healthy donors (dated by TCRdb to 2015 to 2018). Library preparation employed the immunoSEQ multiplex PCR assay. For the multiplex PCR, a mixture combining 60 forward primers for TCR Vbeta segments and 13 reverse primers for TCR Jbeta segments was used. The source is immuneACCESS, and TCRdb retained only in-frame sequences with V and J called. Part of the clones is not carried over; for the studies checked, unresolved V genes explain less than half of this, and the remainder is unexplained. This sample comprises about 120,000 clones, about four fifths of them detected only once. Roughly 4% of the sample goes to the ten largest clones. Sequenced input: PBMCs. These receptors were obtained from a woman between 35 and 50 years old in good health and CMV-seropositive.

Here the CDR3 reads CASSFVDRITYEQYF. CDR3 coding DNA: TGTGCCAGCAGCTTTGTGGACAGGATAACCTACGAGCAGTACTTC. The chain has TRBV5-6 and TRBJ2-7; 7 nucleotides align to TRBD1. J was trimmed by 2 bases and V by 2 bases; bases with no gene match: 7. Germline assignment: CDR1 SGHDT and CDR2 YYEEEE. The CDR3 is made up of 15 amino acids.

The J gene is TRBJ2-2, the V gene TRBV10-2, with TRBD1 matching 9 bases. Germline values: CDR1 WSHSY, CDR2 SAAADI. CDR3 length: 14 residues. Trimming took 6 bases from V and 2 from J; bases not matched to a gene: 1. DNA of the CDR3: TGCGCCAGCAGACAGGGGGCTAACACCGGGGAGCTGTTTTTT. Translated, it gives CASRQGANTGELFF.

This sequence joins TRBV9 and TRBJ2-1; D not resolved. The CDR3 is made up of 13 amino acids. V dropped 0 bases and J dropped 4 bases, with 5 bases sitting between them. Germline V gene data show CDR1 as SGDLS and CDR2 as YYNGEE. The CDR3 nucleotides read TGTGCCAGCAGCGTAGACAGATACAATGAGCAGTTCTTC. Protein sequence: CASSVDRYNEQFF.

The chain joins TRBV28 to TRBJ2-1, with 9 bases fitting TRBD2. The germline V gene encodes CDR1 MDHEN and CDR2 SYDVKM. The CDR3 is 13 amino acids. With 8 bases clipped from V and 1 base from J, the junction kept 0 bases outside the gene matches. CDR3 sequence (DNA): TGTGCCAGCGGACTAGCGTCCTACAATGAGCAGTTCTTC. Encoded protein: CASGLASYNEQFF.

The chain combines TRBV14 with TRBJ1-6; D gene unclear. The V gene lost 3 bases and the J gene lost 7 bases, with 10 bases spanning the gap. The CDR3 is 14 amino acids. The germline V gene has CDR1 SGHDN and CDR2 FVKESK. The CDR3 sequence is CASSQHFRNSPLHF. In DNA form, the CDR3 reads TGTGCCAGCAGCCAGCACTTCCGGAATTCACCCCTCCACTTT. Complete variable domain (other parts from reference TRBV14 and TRBJ1-6): EAGVTQFPSHSVIEKGQTVTLRCDPISGHDNLYWYRRVMGKEIKFLLHFVKESKQDESGMPNNRFLAERTGGTYSTLKVQPAELEDSGVYFCASSQHFRNSPLHFGNGTRLTVT.

The genes are TRBV7-8 and TRBJ2-3; TRBD2 matches at 11 bases. The length of the CDR3 is 15 residues. Germline V CDR1 and CDR2: SGHVS, FQNEAQ. V dropped 6 bases and J dropped 3; count of bases not matched to a gene: 5. CDR3 protein: CASSQLAGATDTQYF. The CDR3 nucleotides are TGTGCCAGCAGTCAACTAGCGGGAGCTACAGATACGCAGTATTTT.

The genes are TRBV5-1 and TRBJ1-1; the D gene is possibly TRBD1 (5 bases). The CDR3 runs to 16 residues. Germline CDR1 reads SGHRS; CDR2 reads YFSETQ. V dropped 4 bases and J dropped 5 bases, with 21 bases sitting between them. The CDR3: CASSVEEGRWVTEAFF. For the CDR3, the DNA is TGCGCCAGCAGCGTAGAAGAGGGGAGGTGGGTGACTGAAGCTTTCTTT.

The chain recombines TRBV7-9 with TRBJ1-4, with unresolved D. CDR1 is SEHNR, CDR2 FQNEAQ, per germline (reference sequence). This CDR3 has 15 amino acids. With 5 bases removed from V and 4 bases from J, the gap between germline ends came to 14 bases. The CDR3 DNA reads as TGTGCCAGCAGCCTCTCCTCGCGGAGTAATGAAAAACTGTTTTTT. Residues: CASSLSSRSNEKLFF.

V is TRBV4-2 and J is TRBJ1-1; TRBD1 aligns across 9 bases. V shed 3 bases, J shed 13 bases, and the junction held 9 bases outside the gene matches. The V gene's germline CDR1 is LGHNA and CDR2 YNFKEQ. The CDR3 length is 13 residues. Here the CDR3 DNA reads TGTGCCAGCAGCCAGAGGACAGGGGACCCGAGTTTCTTT. It is translated as CASSQRTGDPSFF.

J is TRBJ2-2 and V is TRBV7-3, with 12 nucleotides matching TRBD2. The CDR3 has 16 residues. The germline gives CDR1 SGHTA, CDR2 FQGTGA. V shed 5 bases, J shed 2 bases, and the junction held 3 bases outside the gene matches. This CDR3 reads CASSLAGGSNTGELFF. In DNA, the CDR3 is TGTGCCAGCAGCCTAGCGGGAGGGTCTAACACCGGGGAGCTGTTTTTT.

CDR3 nucleotides: TGTGCCAGCACGGGACTAGCGGGAGTTACCGGGGAGCTGTTTTTT. It codes for CASTGLAGVTGELFF. The rearrangement uses TRBV2 and TRBJ2-2; TRBD2 matches 14 bases. Losses at the gene ends were 7 bases for V and 5 bases for J; bases not matched to a gene: 3. This CDR3 is built from 15 residues. CDR1 is SNHLY and CDR2 is FYNNEI in the germline V gene. The variable domain in full, completed from reference TRBV2 and TRBJ2-2, reads EPEVTQTPSHQVTQMGQEVILRCVPISNHLYFYWYRQILGQKVEFLVSFYNNEISEKSEIFDDQFSVERPDGSNFTLKIRSTKLEDSAMYFCASTGLAGVTGELFFGEGSRLTVL.

This clone was picked up one time. The V gene is TRBV2, the J gene TRBJ2-3, with TRBD1 matching over 9 bases. J was trimmed by 0 bases and V by 5 bases; bases with no gene match: 9. CDR1 and CDR2 from the germline V gene are SNHLY and FYNNEI. This CDR3 contains 17 residues. CDR3 coding DNA: TGTGCCAGCAGTAAATTACAGGGGGCCTCTAGCACAGATACGCAGTATTTT. Translation gives CASSKLQGASSTDTQYF.

In this sample, this clone turned up a few times. The chain recombines TRBV15 with TRBJ2-1; TRBD2 agrees at 8 bases. CDR3 length: 14 residues. V lost 0 bases to trimming and J lost 10 bases; unmatched junction nucleotides: 5. Germline values: CDR1 LNHNV, CDR2 YYDKDF (reference sequence). For the CDR3, the DNA is TGTGCCACCAGCAGAGATTCGGGCGGGAGGGAGCAGTTCTTC. Protein product: CATSRDSGGREQFF.

The chain employs TRBV6-5 and TRBJ2-2; 8 bases are a match to TRBD2. The CDR3 contains 14 residues. The germline V gene encodes CDR1 MNHEY and CDR2 SVGAGI. Germline trimming cut 6 bases from V and 4 bases from J; bases unmatched to any gene: 4. CDR3 bases: TGTGCCAGCAGCCAGCGGGAGAGCACCGGGGAGCTGTTTTTT. Protein: CASSQRESTGELFF.

J is TRBJ2-1 and V is TRBV9, with 8 positions matching TRBD2. V lost 0 bases, J lost 0 bases, and 8 bases stayed unmatched. The V gene's germline CDR1 is SGDLS and CDR2 YYNGEE. The CDR3 consists of 18 residues. CDR3 nucleotides: TGTGCCAGCAGCGTAGAGCTAGCGGGCGGGGGCTCCTACAATGAGCAGTTCTTC. Translated, it gives CASSVELAGGGSYNEQFF.

This chain connects TRBV6-5 to TRBJ2-7, with 8 bases fitting TRBD2. Trimming took 0 bases from V and 6 from J; bases not matched to a gene: 10. This CDR3 spans 16 amino acids. Germline V gene sequence: CDR1 MNHEY, CDR2 SVGAGI. CDR3 in DNA: TGTGCCAGCAGTTACTCGAGGGCACTAGCGGCCCTCGAGCAGTACTTC. It translates to CASSYSRALAALEQYF.

The chain combines TRBV11-2 with TRBJ2-3; the D gene is possibly TRBD2 (5 bases). Germline CDR1 reads SGHAT; CDR2 reads FQNNGV. The V and J ends lost 5 bases and 0 bases respectively, with 12 bases between them. The CDR3 contains 15 residues. CDR3 in amino acids: CASSHTRTSTDTQYF. The CDR3 DNA sequence: TGTGCCAGCAGCCACACTAGAACTAGCACAGATACGCAGTATTTT.

The V gene is TRBV29-1, the J gene TRBJ1-4, with a weak D call TRBD1 (5 bases). V lost 4 bases to trimming and J lost 8 bases, with 11 bases between them. CDR3 length: 12 residues. Germline lookup yields CDR1 SQVTM and CDR2 ANQGSEA. In DNA, the CDR3 is TGCAGCGTTGCCCAGGGTGGGGAAAAACTGTTTTTT. Encoded protein: CSVAQGGEKLFF.

This chain joins TRBV5-4 and TRBJ2-7; no reliable D call. This CDR3 has 13 residues. Germline loops: CDR1 SGHNT, CDR2 YYREEE (reference sequence). With 3 bases removed from V and 5 bases from J, the gap between germline ends came to 12 bases. For the CDR3, the DNA is TGTGCCAGCAGCTCACCCTCTAGGAACGAGCAGTACTTC. Translating it yields CASSSPSRNEQYF.

This chain links TRBV28 with TRBJ2-7; 9 bases fit TRBD1. Trimming at V came to 6 bases and at J to 3 bases, leaving 9 bases not matched to a gene. The germline V gene encodes CDR1 MDHEN and CDR2 SYDVKM. The CDR3 consists of 15 residues. CDR3 sequence reads: CASRPPGQGGYEQYF. The CDR3 DNA sequence: TGTGCCAGCAGGCCCCCGGGACAGGGAGGCTACGAGCAGTACTTC.

The CDR3, as DNA: TGTGCCAGCAGCTTGGACGGACTAGCGGATTACAATGAGCAGTTCTTC. This sequence encodes CASSLDGLADYNEQFF. The chain has TRBV7-2 and TRBJ2-1; 10 nucleotides line up with TRBD2. CDR1 and CDR2 (germline): SGHTA, FQGNSA. The CDR3 totals 16 residues. The trim removed 3 bases at V and 4 bases at J, leaving 6 bases unmatched.

The chain uses TRBV10-3 and TRBJ1-1, with 7 bases fitting TRBD1. Germline lookup yields CDR1 ENHRY and CDR2 SYGVKD. Trimming at V came to 7 bases and at J to 8 bases, leaving 4 bases not matched to a gene. The CDR3 sequence is 11 residues long. CDR3 sequence reads: CAIKDRSEAFF. The CDR3 coding sequence is TGTGCCATCAAGGACAGGTCCGAAGCTTTCTTT.

This clone came up a few times. The chain has TRBV7-2 and TRBJ1-1, with 7 bases aligning to TRBD1. With V trimmed by 4 bases and J by 7 bases, 6 bases remained unmatched. The CDR3 extends over 13 amino acids. Germline V gene lookup returns CDR1 SGHTA and CDR2 FQGNSA. The CDR3 is CASSSLDRDEAFF. CDR3 sequence (DNA): TGTGCCAGCAGCTCACTTGACAGGGATGAAGCTTTCTTT.

This chain links TRBV19 with TRBJ2-7; D unclear. CDR1 is LNHDA and CDR2 is SQIVND in the germline V gene (reference sequence). This CDR3 comprises 12 residues. Trimming pared 5 bases from V and 0 bases from J, leaving 5 bases between. CDR3 in amino acids: CASSSSSYEQYF. The CDR3 DNA follows: TGTGCCAGTAGTTCGAGCTCCTACGAGCAGTACTTC. Drawing the rest from reference TRBV19 and TRBJ2-7, the complete variable domain is DGGITQSPKYLFRKEGQNVTLSCEQNLNHDAMYWYRQDPGQGLRLIYYSQIVNDFQKGDIAEGYSVSREKKESFPLTVTSAQKNPTAFYLCASSSSSYEQYFGPGTRLTVT.